These 16 T cell receptor beta chains came from one sample sequenced in a study of regulatory T cells in long-lasting Graves disease. Time point defined: persistent/refractory GD, antithyroid drugs over 5 years with positive TRAb. With RNA extracted from PBMCs as input, the TCR library was made. Arm-PCR of CDR3 regions with iRepertoire HTBI primers generated TCR beta libraries. From the multiplex PCR reads, TCRdb called clonotypes with MiXCR, one entry per CDR3 protein. This sample has approximately 500,000 distinct CDR3 sequences, with 20% to 25% found just once. The material sequenced was peripheral blood mononuclear cells (PBMCs), taken when the disease was refractory, from a patient treated with antithyroid drugs. These receptors were taken from a female donor with Graves disease.

There are many counts of this clonotype. The chain is built from TRBV28 and TRBJ1-3; no reliable D call. Germline assignment: CDR1 MDHEN and CDR2 SYDVKM. CDR3 length equals 15 residues. Trimming stripped 5 bases from V and 3 bases from J, with 14 bases between. CDR3: CASSPAEGFGNTIYF. The CDR3, as DNA: TGTGCCAGCAGTCCGGCAGAGGGTTTTGGAAACACCATATATTTT.

This clonotype appeared many times. The chain uses TRBV11-2 and TRBJ2-7; 13 nucleotides match TRBD2. V lost 4 bases and J lost 0; bases outside the gene matches: 9. Germline V gives CDR1 SGHAT, CDR2 FQNNGV. The CDR3 is 18 residues long. The CDR3 region has the DNA TGTGCCAGCAGCTCCGGACTAGCGGGGGCTCCAAGCTCCTACGAGCAGTACTTC. Residues: CASSSGLAGAPSSYEQYF.

The chain employs TRBV28 and TRBJ2-7; 9 bases align to TRBD1. Losses at the gene ends were 6 bases for V and 2 bases for J; bases not matched to a gene: 8. Germline V gene data show CDR1 as MDHEN and CDR2 as SYDVKM. CDR3 size: 15 residues. The CDR3 reads CASSLGQGSTYEQYF. The CDR3 nucleotides are TGTGCCAGCAGCCTCGGACAGGGGAGCACCTACGAGCAGTACTTC.

This clonotype was observed at least ten times. V is TRBV11-3 and J is TRBJ2-7, with D perhaps given as TRBD1 or TRBD2 (6 bases each). Germline values: CDR1 SGHNT, CDR2 YENEEA. The ends were cut back, 1 base at V and 5 bases at J, with 21 bases in the middle. The CDR3 length is 17 residues. CDR3 in DNA: TGTGCCAGCAGCTTAGCAAGCGGTGGGGGGCCACCCAACGAGCAGTACTTC. Amino acids: CASSLASGGGPPNEQYF.

Only a few counts were recorded for this clonotype. This chain joins TRBV4-1 and TRBJ2-2; 7 bases fit TRBD1. The CDR3 runs 16 residues. CDR1 is MGHRA, CDR2 YSYEKL, per germline. The V and J ends lost 5 bases and 2 bases, in that order; junction bases with no gene match: 8. CDR3: CASSTRTGRNTGELFF. The CDR3, as DNA: TGCGCCAGCAGCACACGGACAGGACGTAACACCGGGGAGCTGTTTTTT.

This clonotype was seen only a few times. The chain combines TRBV7-2 with TRBJ2-7; 8 nucleotides match TRBD1. Germline V gene sequence: CDR1 SGHTA, CDR2 FQGNSA. The CDR3 runs to 16 residues. V lost 2 bases, J lost 0 bases, and 6 bases stayed unmatched. The CDR3: CASSLKGQVYSYEQYF. The CDR3 DNA follows: TGTGCCAGCAGCTTAAAGGGACAGGTATACTCCTACGAGCAGTACTTC.

This chain uses TRBV28 with TRBJ1-4, with TRBD1 as a possible D gene (5 bases). Germline V gives CDR1 MDHEN, CDR2 SYDVKM. This CDR3 has 14 residues. The V and J ends lost 6 bases and 5 bases respectively, with 13 bases between them. For the CDR3, the DNA is TGTGCCAGCAGCCGACAGATCAGAAATGAAAAACTGTTTTTT. Residues: CASSRQIRNEKLFF.

This clonotype was seen only a few times. This chain joins TRBV12-3 or TRBV12-4 and TRBJ2-3; the match to TRBD2 covers 8 bases. This CDR3 is built from 18 residues. V trimming: 0 bases; J trimming: 1 base; junction bases outside the gene matches: 9. CDR3 coding DNA: TGTGCCAGCAGTTTAGCGCAAGACAGCGGGGGTCGCACAGATACGCAGTATTTT. Encoded protein: CASSLAQDSGGRTDTQYF.

J is TRBJ1-5 and V is TRBV20-1; no definite D call. The V gene lost 2 bases and the J gene lost 1 base, with 6 bases spanning the gap. The CDR3 has 13 residues. Germline assignment: CDR1 DFQATT and CDR2 SNEGSKA (reference sequence). CDR3 nucleotide sequence: TGCAGTGCTAGATCCGCCAGCAATCAGCCCCAGCATTTT. It translates to CSARSASNQPQHF.

The table lists this clonotype with many counts. The chain joins TRBV28 to TRBJ2-7; 13 nucleotides align to TRBD2. V lost 5 bases, J lost 6 bases, and 7 bases stayed unmatched. The CDR3 is made up of 15 amino acids. Germline CDR1 and CDR2: MDHEN and SYDVKM. CDR3 amino acids: CASSLPGLAGFEQYF. CDR3 nucleotide sequence: TGTGCCAGCAGTCTTCCGGGACTAGCGGGGTTCGAGCAGTACTTC. Looking up the rest from reference TRBV28 and TRBJ2-7 gives the full variable domain: DVKVTQSSRYLVKRTGEKVFLECVQDMDHENMFWYRQDPGLGLRLIYFSYDVKMKEKGDIPEGYSVSREKKERFSLILESASTNQTSMYLCASSLPGLAGFEQYFGPGTRLTVT.

The chain recombines TRBV27 with TRBJ2-6; TRBD2 is a possible D gene (7 bases). V shed 6 bases and J shed 1 base, with 22 bases lying between them. The germline V gene has CDR1 MNHEY and CDR2 SMNVEV (reference sequence). There are 19 residues in the CDR3. The DNA for the CDR3 is TGTGCCAGCAGCCGCAGATGGGCGGGGGCAGAGTCTGGGGCCAACGTCCTGACTTTC. This encodes CASSRRWAGAESGANVLTF.

Many counts were recorded for this clonotype. The chain combines TRBV12-3 or TRBV12-4 with TRBJ2-7; D gene unclear. Trimming took 6 bases from V and 3 from J, leaving 9 bases between them. CDR3 size: 12 residues. CDR3 in amino acids: CASSPGGYEQYF. The CDR3 DNA sequence: TGTGCCAGCAGCCCAGGCGGCTACGAGCAGTACTTC.

This clonotype was counted a few times. This chain links TRBV20-1 with TRBJ2-7; 12 bases are shared with TRBD2. Germline V gene lookup returns CDR1 DFQATT and CDR2 SNEGSKA (reference sequence). V was clipped by 5 bases and J by 3 bases; unmatched bases: 2. The CDR3 consists of 13 residues. CDR3 sequence reads: CSAATSGSYEQYF. The DNA of the CDR3 is TGCAGTGCTGCGACTAGCGGGAGCTACGAGCAGTACTTC.

This clonotype was recorded a few times. The J gene is TRBJ2-7, the V gene TRBV20-1; TRBD2 agrees at 8 bases. This CDR3 contains 13 residues. Trimming removed 6 bases from V and 5 bases from J; junction bases left unmatched: 9. The germline gives CDR1 DFQATT, CDR2 SNEGSKA (reference sequence). The CDR3 loop reads CSARPGRAHEQYF. The CDR3 DNA reads TGCAGTGCCAGGCCCGGGAGGGCCCACGAGCAGTACTTC.

The J gene is TRBJ1-5, the V gene TRBV7-9; no reliable D call. Trimming removed 2 bases from V and 0 bases from J, with 5 bases in between. This CDR3 is built from 14 residues. Germline CDR1 is SEHNR and CDR2 is FQNEAQ (reference sequence). The CDR3 DNA sequence: TGTGCCAGCAGCTTAATAGATAGCAATCAGCCCCAGCATTTT. Its protein product is CASSLIDSNQPQHF.

The chain combines TRBV6-2 or TRBV6-3 with TRBJ1-6; TRBD1 agrees at 7 bases. CDR1 and CDR2 from the germline V gene are MNHEY and SVGEGT. The CDR3 loop spans 16 amino acids. Trimming at V came to 5 bases and at J to 4 bases, leaving 8 bases not matched to a gene. This chain's CDR3 is CASSELSGQYNSPLHF. The CDR3 nucleotides read TGTGCCAGCAGTGAATTGTCGGGACAGTATAATTCACCCCTCCACTTT.